The subject of this entry is one T cell receptor beta chain. This clonotype was counted between two and nine times. No cognate antigen has been identified for it. No base quality values were provided; no much bigger clone lies one nucleotide off. These data come from a study of CD8 T cells in ankylosing spondylitis (dated by TCRdb to 2017 to 2019). About the investigation overall: To find TCR variants linked to disease, the study profiled T cell receptor beta repertoires in ankylosing spondylitis patients and healthy donors. The full study cohort was made up of approximately 27 ankylosing spondylitis patients and about a hundred healthy donors. Peripheral blood was sampled, and synovial fluid was additionally collected from ankylosing spondylitis patients.

The paper as a whole reports these results and caveats: Some motif variants had previously been reported in the synovial fluid and blood of reactive arthritis patients, which suggests shared mechanisms of disease initiation. Significant enrichment of the disease-linked clones was reported in matched synovial fluid samples from ankylosing spondylitis patients. A TCR beta motif made up of eight or nine highly homologous amino acid variants appeared to be characteristic of blood from ankylosing spondylitis patients. In peripheral blood, the disease-linked clones were found at relatively low frequencies and had a CD8+ phenotype.

Instrument on record: Illumina HiSeq 2500. Quantitative 5'-RACE with molecular barcodes was used to prepare TCR beta libraries. The study's own analysis went as follows. To identify disease-linked TCR variants, a new computational method was used, one built on a probabilistic model of VDJ rearrangement. Clones were called with MiXCR by TCRdb after fastp trimmed the public reads at Q25, and only in-frame beta chains were retained. Merged by CDR3 protein, the rows form single entries marked with the most common genes and DNA. These V and J calls originate from TCRdb's pipeline instead of the authors' own analysis. This sample lists around 250,000 distinct CDR3 sequences; over 15% were detected once. The ten largest clones capture around 30% of the sample. The CDR3 goes from the cysteine to the phenylalanine over 18 residues. Here the CDR3 DNA is all that survives: 54 bases in frame from base 1. The V end loses 4 bases and the J end loses 0 bases, and a stretch of 20 bases separates them. In the germline V gene, CDR1 corresponds to SGDLS and CDR2 to YYNGEE.

This receptor was obtained from a male donor with ankylosing spondylitis or in good health (not recorded which). In this chain, TRBV9 is recombined with TRBJ2-1; the D gene cannot be named for sure. Sequenced sample: blood, either unsorted or a sorted T cell fraction (not recorded which). This receptor has the CDR3 CASSPPYGRFFSYNEQFF. Read as DNA, the sequence is TGTGCCAGCAGCCCCCCCTATGGGCGTTTCTTCTCCTACAATGAGCAGTTCTTC.